This T cell receptor (beta chain) was sequenced in a study of post-analysis software for immune sequencing data. Findings and caveats of the study: When the samples were clustered directly with F measure, those that had been prepared in the same batch showed strong co-clustering. Among five TRBV segments more frequent in patients than controls were TRBV5-6, TRBV5-1 and TRBV20-1. In multiple sclerosis, normalized Chao1 diversity was significantly below that of controls.

Trimming took 0 bases from V and 7 from J; bases not matched to a gene: 1. CDR1 is SGHDT, CDR2 YYEEEE, per germline. CDR3 length: 13 amino acids. Comments on this clonotype: Antigen specificity is unknown.

Unique molecular identifiers were carried by the TCR beta cDNA libraries. MiXCR, applied by TCRdb to the PCR reads, yields one record per CDR3 protein. The sample holds about 200,000 distinct CDR3 sequences, 29% seen once. Sequencing was carried out using blood. The chain is built from TRBV5-6 and TRBJ1-2; the match to TRBD1 covers 9 bases. This TCR came from a girl aged 2 to 17 with multiple sclerosis. The CDR3 coding sequence is TGTGCCAGCAGCTTGGCGACAGGGGGTGGCTACACCTTC. Protein sequence: CASSLATGGGYTF.